This TCR beta chain comes out of a study of monozygotic twins with inflammatory bowel disease. Germline CDR1 reads DFQATT; CDR2 reads SNEGSKA (reference sequence). CDR3 size: 14 residues. Sampling involved one blood draw (roughly 2.5 ml) for every donor. No sorting of T cells preceded isolation of total RNA from whole blood. With eight separate reactions per sample, the authors made cDNA. Reprocessing the 5' RACE reads, TCRdb reports a single entry for every CDR3 protein and omits DNA. Recorded here are some 300,000 distinct CDR3 sequences; the top ten clones represent 5.5% to 6.5%. A remark on this clonotype: Antigen: not known.

General study points: Any single strong signal or clonotype tied to IBD lacked support.

The gene calls are TRBV20-1 and TRBJ1-5. The sequenced sample consisted of blood. This clonotype originated in a human donor with ulcerative colitis or Crohn's disease, or a healthy co-twin of an affected twin (not recorded which). CDR3 sequence reads: CSARDREGRKPQHF.